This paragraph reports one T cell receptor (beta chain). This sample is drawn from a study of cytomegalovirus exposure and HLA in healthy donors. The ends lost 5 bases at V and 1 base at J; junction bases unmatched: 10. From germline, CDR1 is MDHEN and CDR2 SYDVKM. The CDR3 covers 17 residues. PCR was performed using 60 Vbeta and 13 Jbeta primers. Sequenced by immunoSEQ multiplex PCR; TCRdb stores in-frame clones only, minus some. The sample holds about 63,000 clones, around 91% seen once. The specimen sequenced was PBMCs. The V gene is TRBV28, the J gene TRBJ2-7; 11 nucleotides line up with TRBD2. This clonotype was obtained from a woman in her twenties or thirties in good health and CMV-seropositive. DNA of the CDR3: TGTGCCAGCAGTCAGTCTCGTGCTAGCGGGAGGTCCTACGAGCAGTACTTC. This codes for CASSQSRASGRSYEQYF.